The clone carrying this TCR beta chain appeared a few times. The V gene's germline CDR1 is LNHDA and CDR2 SQIVND (reference sequence). Trimming pared 5 bases from V and 4 bases from J, leaving 11 bases between. This CDR3 has 13 residues. In the original processing: The authors estimated nucleated cell counts from reference gene primer amplification. Produced via immunoSEQ multiplex PCR; TCRdb's table is partial and in-frame only. V, J and clone size are taken as reported in that table, and D and trimming were inferred from the DNA itself. The sample lists some 300,000 clones; 86% were seen once. The sample comes from a study of blood T cell repertoires in COVID-19. For the study at large: From the United States, Italy and Spain came samples of acute and convalescent COVID-19.

In Seattle, patients joined the study during active infection and were tracked longitudinally. The TCR was taken from a woman in her 70s with COVID-19, enrolled during active disease. This chain uses TRBV19 with TRBJ1-2; D might be TRBD1 (6 bases). The sample consisted of peripheral blood. Here the CDR3 DNA reads TGTGCCAGTAGTTTGACAGGAGGCTATGGCTACACCTTC. This codes for CASSLTGGYGYTF.